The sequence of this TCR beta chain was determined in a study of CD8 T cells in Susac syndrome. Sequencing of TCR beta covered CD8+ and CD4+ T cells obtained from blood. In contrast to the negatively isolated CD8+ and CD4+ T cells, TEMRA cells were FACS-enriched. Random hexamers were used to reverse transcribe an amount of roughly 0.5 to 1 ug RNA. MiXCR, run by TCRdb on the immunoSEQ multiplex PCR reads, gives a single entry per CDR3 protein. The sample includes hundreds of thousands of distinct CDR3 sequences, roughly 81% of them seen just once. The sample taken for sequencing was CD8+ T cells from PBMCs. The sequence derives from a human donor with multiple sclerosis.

The chain's CDR3 is CASSPPTSARYQETQYF. The CDR3 nucleotides read TGTGCCAGCAGCCCCCCAACTAGCGCGCGTTATCAAGAGACCCAGTACTTC. V gene TRBV7-9 combines with J gene TRBJ2-5; TRBD2 matches 7 bases. V lost 5 bases and J lost 2; bases outside the gene matches: 14. Germline CDR1 is SEHNR and CDR2 is FQNEAQ (reference sequence). This CDR3 has 17 amino acids.